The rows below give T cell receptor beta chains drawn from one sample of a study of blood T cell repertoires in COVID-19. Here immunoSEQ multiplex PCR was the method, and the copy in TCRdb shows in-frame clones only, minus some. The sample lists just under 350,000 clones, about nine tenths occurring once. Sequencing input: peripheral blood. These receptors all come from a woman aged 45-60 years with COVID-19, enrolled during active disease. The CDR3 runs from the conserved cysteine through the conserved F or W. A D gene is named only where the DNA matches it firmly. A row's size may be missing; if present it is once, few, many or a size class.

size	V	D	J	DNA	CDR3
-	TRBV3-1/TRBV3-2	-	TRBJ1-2	TGTGCCAGCAGCCTCGGGGGGACCTATGGCTACACCTTC	CASSLGGTYGYTF
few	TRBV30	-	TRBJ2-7	TGTGCCTGGAGTCGACAGGCCTACGAGCAGTACTTC	CAWSRQAYEQYF
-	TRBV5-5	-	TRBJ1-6	TGTGCCAGCAGCCCGGCGGCGAATTCACCCCTCCACTTT	CASSPAANSPLHF
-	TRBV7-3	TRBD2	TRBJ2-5	TGTGCCAGCAGCTTAGCGGGAGAAGGAGAGACCCAGTACTTC	CASSLAGEGETQYF
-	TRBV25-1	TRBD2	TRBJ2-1	TGTGCCACCTCAAGACTAGCGGCCTACAATGAGCAGTTCTTC	CATSRLAAYNEQFF
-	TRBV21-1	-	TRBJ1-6	TGTGCCAGCAACGAGGCGGGGGTCATCAATTCACCCCTCCACTTT	CASNEAGVINSPLHF
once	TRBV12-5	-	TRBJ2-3	TGTGCTAGTGGTTTGGGCATTGAGGGGACTGGGCAGTATTTT	CASGLGIEGTGQYF
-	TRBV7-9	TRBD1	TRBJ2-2	TGTGCCAGCAGCCTCTACAGGGGCCTGAACACCGGGGAGCTGTTTTTT	CASSLYRGLNTGELFF
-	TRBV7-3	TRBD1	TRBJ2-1	TGTGCCAGCAGCTTACTGGCTCCAGGACAGGGGTTTGAGCAGTTCTTC	CASSLLAPGQGFEQFF
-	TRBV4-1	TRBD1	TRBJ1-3	TGCGCCAGCAGCCAAGGACAGGGGGATGGAGGGGGCATATATTTT	CASSQGQGDGGGIYF
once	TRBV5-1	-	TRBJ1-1	TGCGCCAGCAGCTTACTGACAGTTGGGGACACTGAAGCTTTCTTT	CASSLLTVGDTEAFF
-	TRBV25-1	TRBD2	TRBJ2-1	TGTGCCAGCAGTGGACCGGGACTAGCGGGAGGGTTACCCTTGGTGCAGTTCTTC	CASSGPGLAGGLPLVQFF
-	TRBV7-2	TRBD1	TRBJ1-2	TGTGCCAGCAGCGAGAGGGGACAGATCTATGGCTACACCTTC	CASSERGQIYGYTF